This T cell receptor beta chain was recovered during a study of shared clonotypes between healthy human individuals (dated by TCRdb to about 2020). Regarding the complete study: Three men and two women, aged 18 to 49 years, made up the cohort. To increase sequencing depth and limit assay-specific biases, TCR repertoire library preparation and sequencing were carried out by different laboratories using diverse techniques. Blood TCR repertoires of five healthy adults were deeply sequenced to estimate repertoire size and the extent of clonotype sharing between individuals. Per donor, three plates each were used for CD4 naive and CD4 memory, two for CD8 naive, and one for CD8 memory. Leukapheresis yielded between about 0.9 and 10 billion PBMCs per donor. What the research found in general, with its limitations: Compared with non-shared clonotypes, clonotypes shared by all four sorted-subset donors had higher generation probabilities. Because the study included a small number of donors, the genetic and exposure-history diversity represented was limited. Only blood was sampled, and tissue TCR repertoires likely differ from those in blood. Naive subsets generally had larger estimated clonotype richness than memory subsets did. Rarefaction of sorted-subset datasets indicated incomplete sequencing despite the large sequencing depth. Roughly 5.2% of naive CD4, more than 3% of naive CD8, 2.3% of memory CD4, and 0.35% to 0.4% of memory CD8 clonotypes were shared across four donors. Pairwise subsampling led to the expectation that sequencing depth would affect the degree of clonotype sharing among donors.

Donors were healthy HIV-negative adults with no recently reported acute infections or vaccinations. Every donor was a Caucasian adult living in Nashville, Tennessee, USA. CD4+ T cells were enriched by magnetic negative selection, after which naive cells were positively selected on CD45RA and the negative fraction was taken as the memory subset. Blood was obtained by leukapheresis, after which PBMCs were separated by Ficoll-Histopaque density gradient centrifugation and cryopreserved in liquid nitrogen vapor phase. Analytical flow cytometry was used to check the purity and quantity of each magnetically sorted T cell population. Genomic DNA was isolated from each sorted fraction and quantified by UV absorbance on a Nanodrop 2000c. TCR CDR3 regions were amplified from genomic DNA by multiplex PCR using the deep immunoSEQ assay. Genomic DNA extracted from each cell subset was distributed evenly over all wells of several immunoSEQ 96-well plates, and each plate served as one replicate. For sorted subsets, about 200 ng genomic DNA, equal to some 28,000 T cell genomes, was loaded into each replicate PCR. Purified libraries were quantified with a Qubit 3.0 fluorometer, sized on a Bioanalyzer 2100, and re-quantified with the KAPA Library Quantification kit. Every immunoSEQ 96-well plate was sequenced on a dedicated single-read 150-cycle Illumina NextSeq 550 flow cell. The authors processed their data as follows. The immunoSEQ output contained only junctional sequences without quality scores, so filtering could not match that applied to full-length reads. To assign V/J genes and CDR3, sequences were annotated against IMGT germline references using PyIR, a Python wrapper for IgBLAST v1.9. Reads were removed for weak V/J assignments (E-value above 1e-6), missing CDR3, stop codons, out-of-frame junctions, or ambiguous translated residues. A V3J clonotype was defined by an identical inferred V gene, J gene, and CDR3 amino acid sequence. Percentage overlap between repertoires was calculated by dividing the number of shared unique clonotypes by the size of the smaller repertoire. Richness of each repertoire was evaluated using RTK rarefaction, the Chao1 estimator, and Recon v2.1 estimates of unobserved clonotypes. Generation probabilities were computed with OLGA for all TCRbeta clonotypes obtained by the gDNA method from a few donors. TCRdb obtained this table from immuneACCESS and retained in-frame rearrangements with V and J assigned. These tables miss some clones; where compared with another copy, unresolved V genes account for less than half of the shortfall, and the remainder is unexplained. V and J calls and clone size come straight from that table; D and trimming were deduced from the DNA. Within this sample are roughly 2,300,000 clones, with about nine tenths of them counted one time only. 0.37% of the sample is held by the ten biggest clonotypes.

With regard to this clone: Its antigen is not yet known. No clone much larger than this one lies a single base away; base qualities are absent.

The receptor was isolated from a man aged 18 to 30 in good health. Some clones in this sample may be carry-over from other donors' samples. The sample consisted of naive CD4+ T cells from PBMCs. The cell subset or site label corresponds to: CD45RA+ positively selected.

The CDR3 has the sequence CASSLAFTSGRLHEQYF. The base sequence is TGTGCCAGCAGCTTGGCTTTCACGAGCGGGAGGCTCCACGAGCAGTACTTC. The rearranged segments are TRBV5-6 and TRBJ2-7; 9 middle bases align to TRBD2. Unmatched junction bases come to 12, with V trimmed by 0 bases and J by 5 bases. CDR1 and CDR2 are read off the germline V gene as SGHDT and YYEEEE. The CDR3 goes from the cysteine to the phenylalanine over 17 residues. The DNA shown is the 51-base CDR3, in frame from base 1.